This passage covers 9 T cell receptor beta chains from one sample sequenced in a study of diagnostic markers for celiac disease. Reanalyzing the reads, TCRdb keeps one entry per CDR3 protein, without DNA. Its table records around 8,000 distinct CDR3 sequences. Sequenced sample: either unsorted cells or a sorted T cell fraction (not recorded which). Source of these receptors: a human donor. This table probably holds off-target reads from a library built for another chain.

V is TRBV6-5 and J is TRBJ2-5; the D call of TRBD1 rests on TCRdb alone, since no DNA is present to check it. Germline V gives CDR1 MNHEY, CDR2 SVGAGI. The CDR3 runs to 20 residues. CDR3 amino acids: CASSYSITGGEGRSQETQYF.

V usage is TRBV28 and J usage is TRBJ1-4. The germline CDR1 and CDR2 sequences are MDHEN and SYDVKM. This CDR3 is built from 14 residues. The CDR3 is CASRSGGDNEKLFF.

Considering frequency, this clonotype is medium-sized. The rearrangement uses TRBV7-2 and TRBJ2-5. The CDR3 totals 12 residues. Germline assignment: CDR1 SGHTA and CDR2 FQGNSA. CDR3 in amino acids: CASSKGWETQYF.

The rearrangement uses TRBV12-3 or TRBV12-4 and TRBJ1-2; TCRdb returns TRBD1, unconfirmable since there is no DNA. The CDR3 is 15 amino acids. The CDR3 sequence is CASLVDGAGSYGYTF.

The genes are TRBV6-6 and TRBJ1-6; without DNA, the TCRdb call of TRBD1 cannot be checked. Germline CDR1 and CDR2: MNHNY and SVGAGI (reference sequence). CDR3 length: 13 residues. This CDR3 is CASSDVTGSPLHF.

The chain joins TRBV12-3 or TRBV12-4 to TRBJ1-4. The CDR3 totals 12 residues. CDR3 sequence reads: CASSSNHEKLFF.

This chain uses TRBV5-5 with TRBJ1-2; with no DNA, the TCRdb D assignment of TRBD1 cannot be verified. Germline lookup yields CDR1 SGHKS and CDR2 YYEKEE (reference sequence). CDR3 length: 13 residues. The CDR3 here is CASSTATRAGYTF.

The rearrangement uses TRBV15 and TRBJ2-5; TCRdb calls TRBD1, which cannot be checked without DNA. Germline CDR1 is LNHNV and CDR2 is YYDKDF (reference sequence). This CDR3 spans 15 amino acids. The CDR3 protein is CATSIHLQARETQYF.

This sequence joins TRBV7-8 and TRBJ2-5; TCRdb proposes TRBD2, but this gene call is untestable without DNA. This CDR3 region has 14 residues. Germline CDR1 SGHVS, CDR2 FQNEAQ. CDR3 sequence reads: CASSFSTSRETQYF.